This T cell receptor (beta chain) came from a study of T cells in Graves' hyperthyroidism and ophthalmopathy. Per the germline V gene, CDR1 is SEHNR and CDR2 is FQNEAQ (reference sequence). Trimming pared 3 bases from V and 2 bases from J, leaving 11 bases between. This CDR3 comprises 14 residues. This clonotype was observed many times. There were TCR beta CDR3 regions amplified from RNA transcripts. HTBI primers were used for first-round RT-PCR of the TCR CDR3. TCRdb reanalysed the multiplex PCR reads using MiXCR and keeps one entry per CDR3 protein. Among over 700,000 distinct CDR3 sequences listed, roughly 37% were seen once.

This TCR was sampled from a man between 18 and 35 years old with Graves' hyperthyroidism. This chain connects TRBV7-9 to TRBJ2-7, with D possibly called TRBD1 or TRBD2 (7 bases each). Sequences were obtained from blood. CDR3 in DNA: TGTGCCAGCAGCTTTGCAGGGGGGGCCTACGAGCAGTACTTC. Translating gives CASSFAGGAYEQYF.